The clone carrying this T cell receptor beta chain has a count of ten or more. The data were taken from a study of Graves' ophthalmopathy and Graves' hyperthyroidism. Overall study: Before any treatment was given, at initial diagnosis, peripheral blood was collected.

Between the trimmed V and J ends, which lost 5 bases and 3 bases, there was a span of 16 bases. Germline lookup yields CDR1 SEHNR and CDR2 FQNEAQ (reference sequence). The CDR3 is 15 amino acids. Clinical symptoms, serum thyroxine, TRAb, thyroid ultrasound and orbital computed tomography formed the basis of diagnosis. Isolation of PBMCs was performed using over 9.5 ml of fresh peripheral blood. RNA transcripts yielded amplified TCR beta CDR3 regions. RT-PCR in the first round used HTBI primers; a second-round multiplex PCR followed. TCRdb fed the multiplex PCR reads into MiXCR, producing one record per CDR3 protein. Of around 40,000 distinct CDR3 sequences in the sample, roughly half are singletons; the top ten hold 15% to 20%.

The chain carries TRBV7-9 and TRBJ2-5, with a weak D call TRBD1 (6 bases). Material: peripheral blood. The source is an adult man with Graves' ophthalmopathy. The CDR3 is CASSRTGSAEETQYF. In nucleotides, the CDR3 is TGTGCCAGCAGCAGAACAGGGTCGGCTGAAGAGACCCAGTACTTC.